The 30 T cell receptor beta chains listed next were all sequenced from one sample in a study of T cell changes during pregnancy in multiple sclerosis. The data were produced by immunoSEQ multiplex PCR, yet TCRdb's version contains in-frame clones alone and is incomplete. The sample has 50,000 or so clones, roughly 90% seen once. The specimen comprised CD4+ T cells from peripheral blood mononuclear cells, sampled after pregnancy. Source of these receptors: a female donor with multiple sclerosis, enrolled in a pregnancy study.

The rearrangement uses TRBV2 and TRBJ1-1, with D uncertain. Between the trimmed V and J ends, which lost 7 bases and 2 bases, there was a span of 11 bases. Germline V lookup: CDR1 SNHLY, CDR2 FYNNEI. CDR3 length: 13 residues. CDR3 in amino acids: CASTVQPNTEAFF. The DNA of the CDR3 is TGTGCCAGCACAGTACAGCCTAACACTGAAGCTTTCTTT.

The chain has TRBV28 and TRBJ2-1; 9 positions agree with TRBD1. V gave up 7 bases and J gave up 7 bases; unmatched junction bases: 14. The CDR3 is 16 residues long. Germline V gene lookup returns CDR1 MDHEN and CDR2 SYDVKM. The CDR3 loop reads CASNLTPGQGRNEQFF. The CDR3 DNA reads as TGTGCCAGCAACCTGACTCCGGGACAGGGACGTAATGAGCAGTTCTTC.

This clone was counted a single time. The rearrangement links TRBV13 to TRBJ2-1; 8 bases are a match to TRBD1. Germline CDR1 and CDR2: PRHDT and FYEKMQ (reference sequence). The V segment lost 2 bases and the J segment 12 bases; nucleotides outside the gene matches: 12. This CDR3 is 15 amino acids long. The CDR3 here is CASSLSGTGFVGQFF. CDR3 DNA sequence: TGTGCCAGCAGCTTATCGGGGACAGGATTCGTGGGGCAGTTCTTC.

CDR3 in amino acids: CASSQGKGARAFF. In DNA, the CDR3 is TGCGCCAGCAGCCAAGGGAAGGGGGCCCGAGCTTTCTTT. The chain joins TRBV4-3 to TRBJ1-1; 7 bases align to TRBD1. Per germline, CDR1 LGHNA and CDR2 YSLEER. V dropped 1 base and J dropped 10; count of bases not matched to a gene: 6. This CDR3 region has 13 residues.

The chain combines TRBV7-3 with TRBJ2-2; 9 bases align to TRBD2. CDR3 length: 17 residues. Per germline, CDR1 SGHTA and CDR2 FQGTGA. The ends lost 1 base at V and 8 bases at J; junction bases unmatched: 11. CDR3 sequence (DNA): TGTGCCAGCAGCTTAATCGGCGCGGGAGGGCCCTCGGGGGAGCTGTTTTTT. This codes for CASSLIGAGGPSGELFF.

A word on this clone: Other DNA variants within this sample encode the same CDR3. V is TRBV7-6 and J is TRBJ2-7, with TRBD1 matching over 7 bases. The germline V gene has CDR1 SGHVS and CDR2 FNYEAQ. The CDR3 loop spans 14 amino acids. J gave up 1 base and V 2 bases, and 2 bases lay outside the gene matches. The CDR3 loop reads CASSLSQGSYEQYF. The CDR3 DNA sequence: TGTGCCAGCAGCTTATCACAGGGGTCCTACGAGCAGTACTTC.

V gene TRBV18 combines with J gene TRBJ2-2; D call uncertain. V was shortened by 2 bases and J by 6 bases, with 7 bases between the two germline ends. Per germline, CDR1 KGHSH and CDR2 LQKENI. The length of the CDR3 is 13 residues. This chain's CDR3 is CASSPIPSGELFF. Here the CDR3 DNA reads TGTGCCAGCTCACCAATTCCGTCCGGGGAGCTGTTTTTT.

This chain joins TRBV29-1 and TRBJ1-2; tentatively, D is TRBD1 (5 bases). Trimming took off 3 bases at V and 9 bases at J, with 14 bases between the two ends. This CDR3 is built from 12 residues. Germline V CDR1 and CDR2: SQVTM, ANQGSEA. Here the CDR3 DNA reads TGCAGCGTTGATCGAGTACAGGAACGCTACACCTTC. Encoded protein: CSVDRVQERYTF. Filled out from reference TRBV29-1 and TRBJ1-2, the complete variable domain reads SAVISQKPSRDICQRGTSLTIQCQVDSQVTMMFWYRQQPGQSLTLIATANQGSEATYESGFVIDKFPISRPNLTFSTLTVSNMSPEDSSIYLCSVDRVQERYTFGSGTRLTVV.

The J gene is TRBJ1-2, the V gene TRBV29-1; the match to TRBD1 covers 8 bases. CDR3 size: 12 residues. Unmatched junction bases numbered 4, after V lost 4 bases and J lost 6 bases. Germline V gene sequence: CDR1 SQVTM, CDR2 ANQGSEA. CDR3 sequence: CSVGKGQDGYTF. CDR3 DNA: TGCAGCGTTGGGAAGGGACAGGATGGCTACACCTTC. The full variable domain, with the rest looked up from reference TRBV29-1 and TRBJ1-2, is SAVISQKPSRDICQRGTSLTIQCQVDSQVTMMFWYRQQPGQSLTLIATANQGSEATYESGFVIDKFPISRPNLTFSTLTVSNMSPEDSSIYLCSVGKGQDGYTFGSGTRLTVV.

The rearrangement uses TRBV7-3 and TRBJ2-3, with 12 bases that match TRBD2. The ends lost 0 bases at V and 3 bases at J; junction bases unmatched: 4. Germline CDR1 reads SGHTA; CDR2 reads FQGTGA. CDR3 length: 17 amino acids. Written as DNA, the CDR3 is TGTGCCAGCAGCTTAACTCGACTAGCGGGAGAGACAGATACGCAGTATTTT. Translated, it gives CASSLTRLAGETDTQYF.

The chain combines TRBV6-5 with TRBJ1-1; no clear D. Trimming stripped 0 bases from V and 2 bases from J, with 10 bases between. Germline loops: CDR1 MNHEY, CDR2 SVGAGI. The CDR3 spans 15 residues. The CDR3 DNA follows: TGTGCCAGCAGTTACTCGGGGAGAGTTAACACTGAAGCTTTCTTT. Its translation is CASSYSGRVNTEAFF.

This clone came up once. The chain is built from TRBV5-1 and TRBJ2-7; TRBD1 aligns across 7 bases. Trimming took 3 bases from V and 8 from J; bases not matched to a gene: 11. The CDR3 runs to 14 residues. CDR1 and CDR2 (germline): SGHRS, YFSETQ. In DNA form, the CDR3 reads TGCGCCAGCAGCTCGGAGCCGGGACAGCGAAAGCAGTACTTC. Translating gives CASSSEPGQRKQYF.

In its sample, this clone was seen once. The chain is built from TRBV7-6 and TRBJ2-1, with 13 bases lining up with TRBD2. V gave up 5 bases and J gave up 7 bases; unmatched junction bases: 8. The CDR3 contains 16 residues. CDR1 and CDR2 from the germline V gene are SGHVS and FNYEAQ. The chain's CDR3 is CASSLYTSGRANEQFF. CDR3 DNA sequence: TGTGCCAGCAGCCTATACACTAGCGGGAGGGCGAATGAGCAGTTCTTC.

This chain connects TRBV2 to TRBJ1-3, with D possibly matching TRBD1 (5 bases). V dropped 5 bases and J dropped 0 bases, with 11 bases sitting between them. Germline CDR1 is SNHLY and CDR2 is FYNNEI. The CDR3 extends over 15 amino acids. CDR3 loop: CASSISGPSGNTIYF. The CDR3 DNA reads TGTGCCAGCAGTATTTCAGGGCCCTCTGGAAACACCATATATTTT. Supplemented by reference TRBV2 and TRBJ1-3, the full variable domain reads EPEVTQTPSHQVTQMGQEVILRCVPISNHLYFYWYRQILGQKVEFLVSFYNNEISEKSEIFDDQFSVERPDGSNFTLKIRSTKLEDSAMYFCASSISGPSGNTIYFGEGSWLTVV.

This clone was counted a few times. The chain combines TRBV4-1 with TRBJ1-2; 9 bases align to TRBD1. With V trimmed by 1 base and J by 2 bases, 5 bases remained unmatched. The germline gives CDR1 MGHRA, CDR2 YSYEKL. The CDR3 runs to 16 residues. The CDR3 spells CASSQAGTGSNYGYTF. The CDR3 nucleotides are TGCGCCAGCAGCCAAGCGGGGACAGGGTCCAACTATGGCTACACCTTC.

To note about this clone: The identical CDR3 is also encoded by other nucleotide sequences in the sample. The rearrangement uses TRBV7-3 and TRBJ2-2; possible D gene TRBD2, 5 bases. Germline V lookup: CDR1 SGHTA, CDR2 FQGTGA. With 0 bases removed from V and 4 bases from J, the gap between germline ends came to 6 bases. This CDR3 is 14 amino acids long. The CDR3 DNA follows: TGTGCCAGCAGCTTAACCAGCGGCACCGGGGAGCTGTTTTTT. As protein: CASSLTSGTGELFF.

This clone is labeled as medium-sized. The V call is TRBV2, the J call TRBJ2-4, with D maybe TRBD2 (5 bases). Germline V gene lookup returns CDR1 SNHLY and CDR2 FYNNEI. The CDR3 extends over 14 amino acids. With 7 bases removed from V and 0 bases from J, the gap between germline ends came to 10 bases. The CDR3 sequence is CASKEALAKNIQYF. The CDR3 bases are TGTGCCAGCAAGGAGGCCCTAGCCAAAAACATTCAGTACTTC.

The CDR3 region is CASSIGTGGQPQHF. The DNA for the CDR3 is TGTGCCAGTAGTATTGGGACAGGGGGCCAGCCCCAGCATTTT. V is TRBV19 and J is TRBJ1-5, with 12 bases that match TRBD1. Per germline, CDR1 LNHDA and CDR2 SQIVND (reference sequence). V was pared by 3 bases and J by 7 bases, with 1 base of the junction left unmatched. The CDR3 is made up of 14 amino acids. The full variable domain, in which reference TRBV19 and TRBJ1-5 provide the parts outside the CDR3, is DGGITQSPKYLFRKEGQNVTLSCEQNLNHDAMYWYRQDPGQGLRLIYYSQIVNDFQKGDIAEGYSVSREKKESFPLTVTSAQKNPTAFYLCASSIGTGGQPQHFGDGTRLSIL.

The chain is built from TRBV19 and TRBJ2-7; 11 nucleotides line up with TRBD2. The CDR3 totals 15 residues. The V and J ends lost 3 bases and 6 bases, in that order; junction bases with no gene match: 7. Germline CDR1 LNHDA, CDR2 SQIVND (reference sequence). The CDR3 protein is CASSMSRLAGSEQYF. CDR3 nucleotides: TGTGCCAGTAGTATGTCGAGACTAGCGGGAAGCGAGCAGTACTTC. Supplemented by reference TRBV19 and TRBJ2-7, the full variable domain reads DGGITQSPKYLFRKEGQNVTLSCEQNLNHDAMYWYRQDPGQGLRLIYYSQIVNDFQKGDIAEGYSVSREKKESFPLTVTSAQKNPTAFYLCASSMSRLAGSEQYFGPGTRLTVT.

The gene calls are TRBV7-9 and TRBJ2-7, with 10 bases fitting TRBD1. V lost 0 bases to trimming and J lost 4 bases; unmatched junction nucleotides: 3. Germline loops: CDR1 SEHNR, CDR2 FQNEAQ (reference sequence). CDR3 length: 15 residues. For the CDR3, the DNA is TGTGCCAGCAGCTTAGCGGACAGGGGGAGGTACGAGCAGTACTTC. This sequence encodes CASSLADRGRYEQYF.

The DNA for the CDR3 is TGCGCCAGCAGCCCGCGACTAGGGGGCACAGATACGCAGTATTTT. It yields the protein CASSPRLGGTDTQYF. The chain recombines TRBV5-1 with TRBJ2-3; maybe TRBD2 (6 bases). Trimming left V 4 bases short and J 1 base short, with 13 bases between. The CDR3 has 15 residues. Germline V gives CDR1 SGHRS, CDR2 YFSETQ.

This clone is a singleton in its sample. The V gene is TRBV7-2, the J gene TRBJ2-2; the match to TRBD1 covers 8 bases. CDR3 length: 15 amino acids. Germline CDR1 and CDR2: SGHTA and FQGNSA. Trimming cost V 5 bases and J 0 bases; bases outside gene matches: 2. The CDR3 DNA reads TGTGCCAGCAGCCGGGGACAGGCGAACACCGGGGAGCTGTTTTTT. It encodes CASSRGQANTGELFF.

V and J are TRBV10-3 and TRBJ2-7, with 11 bases fitting TRBD1. The V gene's germline CDR1 is ENHRY and CDR2 SYGVKD. V lost 8 bases and J lost 6; bases outside the gene matches: 3. The CDR3 sequence is 12 residues long. CDR3 sequence (DNA): TGTGCCATCGGACAGGGGGCAGGCGAGCAGTACTTC. Translating it yields CAIGQGAGEQYF.

This chain uses TRBV6-1 with TRBJ2-7, with 7 bases identical to TRBD1. The germline V gene encodes CDR1 MNHNS and CDR2 SASEGT. Losses at the gene ends were 3 bases for V and 2 bases for J; bases not matched to a gene: 1. This CDR3 comprises 13 residues. The CDR3 spells CASSETGPYEQYF. DNA for the CDR3: TGTGCCAGCAGTGAGACAGGGCCCTACGAGCAGTACTTC.

The table lists this clone with a count of one. The V call is TRBV29-1, the J call TRBJ1-1, with D possibly matching TRBD1 (5 bases). Trimming pared 3 bases from V and 2 bases from J, leaving 13 bases between. This CDR3 has 14 amino acids. CDR1 is SQVTM and CDR2 is ANQGSEA in the germline V gene. CDR3 DNA: TGCAGCGTTGATCTGGGGGGTCCCAACACTGAAGCTTTCTTT. It codes for CSVDLGGPNTEAFF.

The chain couples TRBV5-1 to TRBJ2-7; 9 bases align to TRBD2. Trimming cost V 4 bases and J 3 bases; bases outside gene matches: 11. CDR1 and CDR2 (germline): SGHRS, YFSETQ. This CDR3 spans 16 amino acids. The CDR3 sequence is CASSVAPAGGSYEQYF. As DNA, the CDR3 is TGCGCCAGCAGCGTTGCTCCCGCGGGAGGGAGCTACGAGCAGTACTTC.

This chain connects TRBV18 to TRBJ2-1; TRBD2 matches at 10 bases. The V and J ends lost 2 bases and 8 bases, in that order; junction bases with no gene match: 9. This CDR3 is built from 16 residues. Germline lookup yields CDR1 KGHSH and CDR2 LQKENI. The CDR3: CASSPIPSGSSDEQFF. CDR3 coding DNA: TGTGCCAGCTCACCAATCCCTAGCGGGAGTAGCGATGAGCAGTTCTTC.

The chain has TRBV6-1 and TRBJ2-5, with 10 bases that match TRBD2. V was clipped by 9 bases and J by 1 base; unmatched bases: 5. There are 14 residues in the CDR3. Germline assignment: CDR1 MNHNS and CDR2 SASEGT. CDR3: CASRLAGFQETQYF. The CDR3 DNA follows: TGTGCCAGTCGACTAGCGGGTTTCCAAGAGACCCAGTACTTC.

The V and J genes are TRBV4-1 and TRBJ2-1; tentative D call: TRBD1 (5 bases). CDR1 and CDR2 from the germline V gene are MGHRA and YSYEKL. There are 16 residues in the CDR3. Trimming took off 1 base at V and 1 base at J, with 11 bases between the two ends. The CDR3 DNA is TGCGCCAGCAGCCAAGTGGACATTATTTCCTACAATGAGCAGTTCTTC. The encoded protein is CASSQVDIISYNEQFF.

The genes are TRBV28 and TRBJ1-5, with TRBD1 identical over 7 bases. Germline CDR1 and CDR2: MDHEN and SYDVKM. J was trimmed by 4 bases and V by 6 bases; bases with no gene match: 12. The length of the CDR3 is 16 residues. CDR3 sequence: CASSTSNRGGNQPQHF. The CDR3 nucleotides are TGTGCCAGCAGCACTTCCAACAGGGGAGGTAATCAGCCCCAGCATTTT.